One sample yielded the 22 T cell receptor beta chains listed below, sequenced in a study of CD8+ T cells in alopecia areata. cDNA serving as the sequencing template came from extracted, reverse transcribed RNA. Some clones are missing from TCRdb's copy, which holds only in-frame ones; the method was immunoSEQ multiplex PCR. The sample records about 12,000 clones, about 61% being singletons. Peripheral blood samples and lesional scalp punch biopsies were obtained from alopecia areata patients. Sequencing used skin. The receptors originated from a human donor with alopecia areata.

CDR3: CASLSWGAGTGELFF. DNA for the CDR3: TGTGCCAGCCTCTCCTGGGGGGCTGGCACCGGGGAGCTGTTTTTT. The chain recombines TRBV7-8 with TRBJ2-2; D tentatively fits TRBD1 or TRBD2 (6 bases each). Trimming pared 8 bases from V and 4 bases from J, leaving 17 bases between. This CDR3 spans 15 amino acids. Germline V gene lookup returns CDR1 SGHVS and CDR2 FQNEAQ.

Notes on this clone: The germline gene is not matched at one end of the junction; a read error may be the cause. V usage is TRBV6-6 and J usage is TRBJ2-7; D might be TRBD1 (7 bases). The germline V gene encodes CDR1 MNHNY and CDR2 SVGAGI (reference sequence). This CDR3 is 15 amino acids long. CDR3 in amino acids: CASRKGDSPTIGGNF. The CDR3 coding sequence is TGTGCCAGCAGAAAAGGGGACAGCCCTACGATTGGGGGGAACTTC.

The V gene is TRBV18, the J gene TRBJ2-4; D is undetermined. CDR3 length equals 14 residues. V lost 1 base, J lost 2 bases, and 6 bases lay in between. Germline V gene lookup returns CDR1 KGHSH and CDR2 LQKENI. As DNA, the CDR3 is TGTGCCAGCTCACCACAGGGTTCCAAAAACATTCAGTACTTC. Residues: CASSPQGSKNIQYF.

The V call is TRBV7-2, the J call TRBJ2-5; D may be TRBD1 (6 bases). With the DNA end fitting TRBJ2-7 better, the J assignment may be wrong. CDR1 and CDR2 (germline): SGHTA, FQGNSA. This CDR3 has 13 amino acids. The CDR3: CASSLDRNYEQYF. The CDR3 DNA reads TGTGCCAGCAGCCTAGACAGGAACTACGAGCAGTACTTC.

V usage is TRBV27 and J usage is TRBJ2-2; the D gene is possibly TRBD2 (6 bases). This CDR3 comprises 17 residues. V lost 7 bases, J lost 1 base, and 19 bases lay in between. The germline V gene has CDR1 MNHEY and CDR2 SMNVEV (reference sequence). CDR3 bases: TGTGCCAGCACCTCACTTGGGGACTTCATGAACACCGGGGAGCTGTTTTTT. This gives the protein CASTSLGDFMNTGELFF.

V and J are TRBV2 and TRBJ1-5; the match to TRBD1 covers 7 bases. The V segment lost 0 bases and the J segment 0 bases; nucleotides outside the gene matches: 5. The CDR3 spans 17 residues. Germline V gene data show CDR1 as SNHLY and CDR2 as FYNNEI. This CDR3 is CASSEAGTVHSNQPQHF. The DNA of the CDR3 is TGTGCCAGCAGTGAAGCGGGGACAGTTCATAGCAATCAGCCCCAGCATTTT.

The chain is built from TRBV9 and TRBJ1-3; tentatively, D is TRBD1 (5 bases). CDR1 SGDLS and CDR2 YYNGEE come from the germline V gene. V dropped 4 bases and J dropped 0 bases, with 14 bases sitting between them. This CDR3 spans 16 amino acids. The CDR3 bases are TGTGCCAGCAGCACCACGGGGCTACTCTCTGGAAACACCATATATTTT. Protein sequence: CASSTTGLLSGNTIYF. Using reference TRBV9 and TRBJ1-3 for the parts outside the CDR3, the full variable domain is DSGVTQTPKHLITATGQRVTLRCSPRSGDLSVYWYQQSLDQGLQFLIQYYNGEERAKGNILERFSAQQFPDLHSELNLSSLELGDSALYFCASSTTGLLSGNTIYFGEGSWLTVV.

The rearrangement joins TRBV6-5 to TRBJ1-2; D might be TRBD1 (6 bases). This CDR3 comprises 12 residues. Trimming removed 2 bases at V and 7 bases at J, with 8 bases between. From germline, CDR1 is MNHEY and CDR2 SVGAGI. The CDR3 sequence: CASSYEGGGYTF. CDR3 nucleotide sequence: TGTGCCAGCAGTTACGAGGGGGGTGGCTACACCTTC.

V and J are TRBV2 and TRBJ2-1; D is ambiguous. In germline, CDR1 is SNHLY, CDR2 FYNNEI. The length of the CDR3 is 10 residues. Trimming shortened V by 8 bases and J by 10 bases, and 9 bases separated the two germline ends. CDR3 sequence: CASGGTEQFF. CDR3 sequence (DNA): TGTGCCAGCGGCGGCACGGAGCAGTTCTTC.

The rearrangement uses TRBV6-1 and TRBJ1-3, with D unclear. Germline V gives CDR1 MNHNS, CDR2 SASEGT. The V end was cut by 7 bases, the J end by 0 bases, with 4 bases between. This CDR3 spans 12 amino acids. CDR3 nucleotides: TGTGCCAGCAACGACTCTGGAAACACCATATATTTT. The encoded protein is CASNDSGNTIYF.

The V gene is TRBV28, the J gene TRBJ2-3; possibly TRBD2 for D (8 bases). This CDR3 contains 16 residues. The V gene's germline CDR1 is MDHEN and CDR2 SYDVKM. Trimming left V 5 bases short and J 3 bases short, with 18 bases between. This chain's CDR3 is CASSHNVAGQTDTQYF. CDR3 nucleotide sequence: TGTGCCAGCAGTCATAACGTAGCGGGACAGACAGATACGCAGTATTTT.

V is TRBV29-1 and J is TRBJ1-1; D is unresolved. The germline gives CDR1 SQVTM, CDR2 ANQGSEA. V gave up 4 bases and J gave up 2 bases, with 8 bases separating them. This CDR3 has 12 residues. The CDR3 DNA reads as TGCAGCGTTGTTCTAGGAAACACTGAAGCTTTCTTT. The encoded protein is CSVVLGNTEAFF.

The chain recombines TRBV27 with TRBJ2-7; the D gene is possibly TRBD2 (6 bases). V was trimmed by 4 bases and J by 2 bases, leaving 15 bases between them. Germline V lookup: CDR1 MNHEY, CDR2 SMNVEV (reference sequence). The CDR3 has 15 amino acids. CDR3 nucleotide sequence: TGTGCCAGCAGTTGGAGGGCCGCCAGGGCCTACGAGCAGTACTTC. Its protein product is CASSWRAARAYEQYF.

This clone came up a few times. The chain carries TRBV27 and TRBJ2-7; D gene uncertain. The CDR3 is 13 amino acids. From germline, CDR1 is MNHEY and CDR2 SMNVEV (reference sequence). Between the trimmed V and J ends, which lost 4 bases and 1 base, there was a span of 8 bases. Here the CDR3 reads CASSYGRSYEQYF. In DNA, the CDR3 is TGTGCCAGCAGTTACGGACGTTCCTACGAGCAGTACTTC.

V and J are TRBV15 and TRBJ1-1; TRBD1 is a possible D gene (5 bases). V was pared by 6 bases and J by 1 base, with 9 bases between. In germline, CDR1 is LNHNV, CDR2 YYDKDF (reference sequence). CDR3 length: 13 amino acids. Here the CDR3 DNA reads TGTGCCACCAGTCCAGGGCCGAACACTGAAGCTTTCTTT. Its translation is CATSPGPNTEAFF.

The chain employs TRBV29-1 and TRBJ2-7; the D gene is possibly TRBD2 (5 bases). The V end lost 4 bases, the J end lost 3 bases, and 10 bases lay between the germline ends. Germline CDR1 reads SQVTM; CDR2 reads ANQGSEA. The CDR3 totals 12 residues. The CDR3 here is CSVADGIYEQYF. DNA of the CDR3: TGCAGCGTTGCGGACGGGATCTACGAGCAGTACTTC.

The V call is TRBV28, the J call TRBJ2-1; unclear D gene. Deletions cut 8 bases from V and 6 bases from J, with 14 bases between. Germline values: CDR1 MDHEN, CDR2 SYDVKM. The CDR3 contains 13 residues. The CDR3 is CASGVTSPNEQFF. In DNA, the CDR3 is TGTGCCAGCGGGGTTACATCCCCCAATGAGCAGTTCTTC. The complete variable domain, with remaining parts taken from reference TRBV28 and TRBJ2-1, reads DVKVTQSSRYLVKRTGEKVFLECVQDMDHENMFWYRQDPGLGLRLIYFSYDVKMKEKGDIPEGYSVSREKKERFSLILESASTNQTSMYLCASGVTSPNEQFFGPGTRLTVL.

V is TRBV7-3 and J is TRBJ1-1; 7 bases are shared with TRBD1. CDR3 size: 15 residues. Germline V CDR1 and CDR2: SGHTA, FQGTGA. J gave up 1 base and V 1 base, and 3 bases lay outside the gene matches. CDR3 nucleotides: TGTGCCAGCAGCTTAAGCCACAGGGGGAACACTGAAGCTTTCTTT. Encoded protein: CASSLSHRGNTEAFF.

The CDR3 protein is CASSSYEQYF. The CDR3, as DNA: TGTGCCAGCAGTTCATACGAGCAGTACTTC. The chain combines TRBV27 with TRBJ2-7, with unresolved D. Looked up from germline, CDR1 is MNHEY and CDR2 is SMNVEV (reference sequence). CDR3 length: 10 amino acids. V was pared by 4 bases and J by 4 bases, with 2 bases between.

This chain joins TRBV5-1 and TRBJ2-7; no firm D call. This CDR3 region has 16 residues. Germline loops: CDR1 SGHRS, CDR2 YFSETQ. V dropped 5 bases and J dropped 0 bases, with 18 bases sitting between them. The CDR3 DNA reads as TGCGCCAGCAGATTCGGCGGCAGTCCCACCTCCTACGAGCAGTACTTC. The encoded protein is CASRFGGSPTSYEQYF.

The chain combines TRBV7-8 with TRBJ2-3; D not certain. The length of the CDR3 is 13 residues. Germline V CDR1 and CDR2: SGHVS, FQNEAQ. V dropped 4 bases and J dropped 2 bases, with 7 bases sitting between them. CDR3: CASSSAYTDTQYF. The CDR3 DNA follows: TGTGCCAGCAGCTCCGCCTACACAGATACGCAGTATTTT.

This clone has only a few counts. This sequence joins TRBV11-2 and TRBJ2-3, with 11 positions matching TRBD1. Germline assignment: CDR1 SGHAT and CDR2 FQNNGV. V lost 3 bases and J lost 5; bases outside the gene matches: 10. The CDR3 extends over 17 amino acids. In DNA form, the CDR3 reads TGTGCCAGCAGCTTGGAAGTGGACAGGGGGCAGAGAGATACGCAGTATTTT. It yields the protein CASSLEVDRGQRDTQYF.